Listed below are T cell receptor beta chains from one sample, sequenced in a study of glioma-infiltrating T cells. Each CDR3 protein is one row after TCRdb ran MiXCR on the multiplex PCR reads. The data contain about 380,000 distinct CDR3 sequences, roughly two fifths of them singletons. The specimen sequenced was glioma tissue, nonneoplastic brain tissue, or PBMCs (not recorded which). The receptors stem from a human donor with low-grade glioma or glioblastoma, undergoing nonglioma brain surgery, or in good health (not recorded which). The CDR3 runs from the conserved cysteine through the conserved F or W. Each record gives: clone size, CDR3 length, V gene, D gene, J gene, CDR3 DNA, CDR3 protein. The D gene is left open where the match is weak. Clone size is stated in some rows and not others, as once, few, many or a class when expanded.

clone_size: -; cdr3_length: 14; v_call: TRBV7-2; d_call: TRBD1; j_call: TRBJ1-2; cdr3_nt: TGTGCCAGCACCAGGGACAGGGGTGGCTATTGCTACACCTTC; cdr3_aa: CASTRDRGGYCYTF
clone_size: -; cdr3_length: 15; v_call: TRBV7-2; d_call: TRBD1; j_call: TRBJ2-1; cdr3_nt: TGTGCCAGCACCCCGGACAGGGTCCGTTTCAATGAGCAGTTCTTC; cdr3_aa: CASTPDRVRFNEQFF
clone_size: few; cdr3_length: 12; v_call: TRBV7-2; d_call: -; j_call: TRBJ2-1; cdr3_nt: TGTGCCAGCAGCCCGGTCTTGTATGAGCAGTTCTTC; cdr3_aa: CASSPVLYEQFF
clone_size: few; cdr3_length: 14; v_call: TRBV7-9; d_call: -; j_call: TRBJ1-1; cdr3_nt: TGTGCCAGCTGGGCCCAGGAGGGGAACACTGAAGCTTTCTTT; cdr3_aa: CASWAQEGNTEAFF
clone_size: few; cdr3_length: 13; v_call: TRBV3-1; d_call: -; j_call: TRBJ1-4; cdr3_nt: TGTGCCAGCAGCCAAGTAAGGGACGAAAAACTGTTTTTT; cdr3_aa: CASSQVRDEKLFF
clone_size: -; cdr3_length: 14; v_call: TRBV20-1; d_call: -; j_call: TRBJ2-3; cdr3_nt: TGCAGTGCCCTAACTAGATCTGGCGCAGATACGCAGTATTTT; cdr3_aa: CSALTRSGADTQYF
clone_size: many; cdr3_length: 12; v_call: TRBV12-3/TRBV12-4; d_call: -; j_call: TRBJ2-3; cdr3_nt: TGTGCCAGCAGCGCCTCCACAGATACGCAGTATTTT; cdr3_aa: CASSASTDTQYF
clone_size: -; cdr3_length: 13; v_call: TRBV12-3/TRBV12-4; d_call: -; j_call: TRBJ1-1; cdr3_nt: TGTGCCAGCAGGGAAAGGGGGAACACTGAAGCTTTCTTT; cdr3_aa: CASRERGNTEAFF
clone_size: -; cdr3_length: 14; v_call: TRBV5-1; d_call: -; j_call: TRBJ1-2; cdr3_nt: TGCGCCACTAGTCCCACAGGGTTAGGAGATGGCTACACCTTC; cdr3_aa: CATSPTGLGDGYTF
clone_size: -; cdr3_length: 13; v_call: TRBV13; d_call: -; j_call: TRBJ1-3; cdr3_nt: TGTGCCAGCAGCTTCGACAGTGGAAACACCGTATATTTT; cdr3_aa: CASSFDSGNTVYF
clone_size: -; cdr3_length: 14; v_call: TRBV5-1; d_call: TRBD2; j_call: TRBJ2-5; cdr3_nt: TGCGCCAGCAGCTTGACTAGCGGGAGTGAGACCCAGTACTTC; cdr3_aa: CASSLTSGSETQYF
clone_size: -; cdr3_length: 14; v_call: TRBV7-2; d_call: -; j_call: TRBJ2-5; cdr3_nt: TGTGCCAGCAGCTTACCCCCGGGACTTGAGACCCAGTACTTC; cdr3_aa: CASSLPPGLETQYF
clone_size: few; cdr3_length: 14; v_call: TRBV12-3/TRBV12-4; d_call: -; j_call: TRBJ1-5; cdr3_nt: TGTGCCAGCAGTTCTCTAGACGGTTATCAGCCCCAGCATTTT; cdr3_aa: CASSSLDGYQPQHF
clone_size: few; cdr3_length: 14; v_call: TRBV7-3; d_call: -; j_call: TRBJ2-3; cdr3_nt: TGTGCCAGCAGAAAAGAGGCGGGAATGGATACGCAGTATTTT; cdr3_aa: CASRKEAGMDTQYF
clone_size: many; cdr3_length: 12; v_call: TRBV28; d_call: -; j_call: TRBJ1-1; cdr3_nt: TGTGCCAGCAGCCTCAGGAACACTGAAGCTTTCTTT; cdr3_aa: CASSLRNTEAFF
clone_size: many; cdr3_length: 14; v_call: TRBV7-2; d_call: -; j_call: TRBJ2-7; cdr3_nt: TGTGCCAGCAGCGTTACCCAGCGCTCCTACGAGCAGTACTTC; cdr3_aa: CASSVTQRSYEQYF
clone_size: many; cdr3_length: 13; v_call: TRBV27; d_call: -; j_call: TRBJ2-1; cdr3_nt: TGTGCCAGCAGTCCTAAGTTTCGGGGTAGGCAGTTCTTC; cdr3_aa: CASSPKFRGRQFF
clone_size: many; cdr3_length: 14; v_call: TRBV7-2; d_call: -; j_call: TRBJ2-5; cdr3_nt: TGTGCCAGCAGCTCAGAAGGGGGTCTAGAGACCCAGTACTTC; cdr3_aa: CASSSEGGLETQYF
clone_size: -; cdr3_length: 15; v_call: TRBV28; d_call: TRBD1; j_call: TRBJ2-1; cdr3_nt: TGTGCCAGCAGTTTAAGGCAGGGGGCAGGGAATGAGCAGTTCTTC; cdr3_aa: CASSLRQGAGNEQFF
clone_size: many; cdr3_length: 14; v_call: TRBV6-1; d_call: TRBD1; j_call: TRBJ1-2; cdr3_nt: TGTGCCAGCAGTTGGAGGACAGGGGACTATGGCTACACCTTC; cdr3_aa: CASSWRTGDYGYTF
clone_size: -; cdr3_length: 12; v_call: TRBV7-9; d_call: -; j_call: TRBJ2-1; cdr3_nt: TGTGCCAGCAGCCTCTCGGTCGAGCAGGGCCTCTTC; cdr3_aa: CASSLSVEQGLF
clone_size: many; cdr3_length: 14; v_call: TRBV20-1; d_call: TRBD1; j_call: TRBJ2-5; cdr3_nt: TGCAGTGCAACTGGACAGGCGAACCAAGAGACCCAGTACTTC; cdr3_aa: CSATGQANQETQYF
clone_size: many; cdr3_length: 15; v_call: TRBV6-1; d_call: TRBD1; j_call: TRBJ1-5; cdr3_nt: TGTGCCAGCAGTGAGGACAGGGGGCAGGGTCAGCCCCAGCATTTT; cdr3_aa: CASSEDRGQGQPQHF
clone_size: -; cdr3_length: 14; v_call: TRBV2; d_call: -; j_call: TRBJ2-1; cdr3_nt: TGTGCCAGCAGTCCGGGGATCACCTACAATGAGCAGTTCTTC; cdr3_aa: CASSPGITYNEQFF
clone_size: many; cdr3_length: 11; v_call: TRBV28; d_call: -; j_call: TRBJ1-2; cdr3_nt: TGTGCCAGCACCGGTAGGGTGAGCTACACCTTC; cdr3_aa: CASTGRVSYTF
clone_size: many; cdr3_length: 13; v_call: TRBV20-1; d_call: -; j_call: TRBJ2-1; cdr3_nt: TGCAGTGCTAGAGCGACTGACTACAATGAGCAGTTCTTC; cdr3_aa: CSARATDYNEQFF
clone_size: few; cdr3_length: 16; v_call: TRBV2; d_call: -; j_call: TRBJ2-3; cdr3_nt: TGTGCCAGCAGTGAACGGGGCCGGACTAGCACAGATACGCAGTATTTT; cdr3_aa: CASSERGRTSTDTQYF
clone_size: -; cdr3_length: 16; v_call: TRBV20-1; d_call: -; j_call: TRBJ2-4; cdr3_nt: TGCAGTGCTAGTCCACCCGGGACTCAGGCCAAAAACATTCAGTACTTC; cdr3_aa: CSASPPGTQAKNIQYF
clone_size: -; cdr3_length: 16; v_call: TRBV7-3; d_call: -; j_call: TRBJ2-5; cdr3_nt: TGTGCCAGCAGCTTAAGTGGGGGAGCGAGAACAGAGGCCCAGTACTTC; cdr3_aa: CASSLSGGARTEAQYF
clone_size: -; cdr3_length: 14; v_call: TRBV7-3; d_call: -; j_call: TRBJ1-2; cdr3_nt: TGTGCCAGCAGCTTAGCCAGGGACAACTATGGCTACACCTTC; cdr3_aa: CASSLARDNYGYTF
clone_size: many; cdr3_length: 16; v_call: TRBV4-3; d_call: TRBD1; j_call: TRBJ1-2; cdr3_nt: TGCGCCAGCAGCCTAGACCCAGGGGGCTTTGGCTATGGCTACACCTTC; cdr3_aa: CASSLDPGGFGYGYTF
clone_size: many; cdr3_length: 15; v_call: TRBV27; d_call: -; j_call: TRBJ1-1; cdr3_nt: TGTGCCAGCAGTTTATCCGGACATCCGAACACTGAAGCTTTCTTT; cdr3_aa: CASSLSGHPNTEAFF
clone_size: few; cdr3_length: 14; v_call: TRBV4-2; d_call: -; j_call: TRBJ2-7; cdr3_nt: TGTGCCAGCAGCCAAGATGGCGGGTACTACGAGCAGTACTTC; cdr3_aa: CASSQDGGYYEQYF
clone_size: -; cdr3_length: 13; v_call: TRBV2; d_call: -; j_call: TRBJ1-2; cdr3_nt: TGTGCCGGCAGTACGGACAGCTTCTATGGCTACACCTTC; cdr3_aa: CAGSTDSFYGYTF
clone_size: many; cdr3_length: 13; v_call: TRBV20-1; d_call: TRBD1; j_call: TRBJ1-4; cdr3_nt: TGCAGTGCCCCGGACAGGGGTGGTGAAAAACTGTTTTTT; cdr3_aa: CSAPDRGGEKLFF
clone_size: -; cdr3_length: 14; v_call: TRBV12-3/TRBV12-4; d_call: -; j_call: TRBJ1-1; cdr3_nt: TGTGCCAGCAGGCCGGGACGGTCGAACACTGAAGCTTTCTTT; cdr3_aa: CASRPGRSNTEAFF
clone_size: few; cdr3_length: 13; v_call: TRBV27; d_call: TRBD1; j_call: TRBJ2-7; cdr3_nt: TGTGCCAGCAGTTTTCGGCAGGGGGCCGAGCAGTACTTC; cdr3_aa: CASSFRQGAEQYF
clone_size: once; cdr3_length: 13; v_call: TRBV18; d_call: -; j_call: TRBJ2-7; cdr3_nt: TGTGCCAGCTCCGCTTTTCCCCCACACGAGCAGTACTTC; cdr3_aa: CASSAFPPHEQYF
clone_size: -; cdr3_length: 18; v_call: TRBV7-9; d_call: TRBD1; j_call: TRBJ1-5; cdr3_nt: TGTGCCAGCAGCTCGACAGGGTTGTTTGTTCGGGACAATCAGCCCCAGCATTTT; cdr3_aa: CASSSTGLFVRDNQPQHF
clone_size: -; cdr3_length: 14; v_call: TRBV7-3; d_call: TRBD1; j_call: TRBJ2-7; cdr3_nt: TGTGCCAGCAGCCCAAGACAGGGGATGGGGGAGCAGTACTTC; cdr3_aa: CASSPRQGMGEQYF
clone_size: -; cdr3_length: 14; v_call: TRBV7-2; d_call: -; j_call: TRBJ1-1; cdr3_nt: TGTGCCAGCAGCCTTGGAGGGAGGTTGACTGAAGCTTTCTTT; cdr3_aa: CASSLGGRLTEAFF
clone_size: -; cdr3_length: 17; v_call: TRBV7-2; d_call: TRBD2; j_call: TRBJ2-1; cdr3_nt: TGTGCCAGCAGCTCGGCTAGCGGGAGGTTTTCCTACAATGAGCAGTTCTTC; cdr3_aa: CASSSASGRFSYNEQFF
clone_size: -; cdr3_length: 15; v_call: TRBV12-3/TRBV12-4; d_call: TRBD2; j_call: TRBJ2-1; cdr3_nt: TGTGCCAGCAGACCTCGACTAGCGGGTAGGAATGAGCAGTTCTTC; cdr3_aa: CASRPRLAGRNEQFF
clone_size: -; cdr3_length: 15; v_call: TRBV6-2/TRBV6-3; d_call: -; j_call: TRBJ2-7; cdr3_nt: TGTGCCAGCAGCCCGGACGGTCTAAGCTCCTACGAGCGGTACTTC; cdr3_aa: CASSPDGLSSYERYF
clone_size: -; cdr3_length: 11; v_call: TRBV2; d_call: -; j_call: TRBJ1-2; cdr3_nt: TGTGCCAGGCGGACTAACTATGGCTACACCTTC; cdr3_aa: CARRTNYGYTF
clone_size: -; cdr3_length: 17; v_call: TRBV4-3; d_call: TRBD1; j_call: TRBJ2-5; cdr3_nt: TGCGCCAGCAGCAAAGACCGAACAGGGGGTAGGCAAGAGACCCAGTACTTC; cdr3_aa: CASSKDRTGGRQETQYF
clone_size: once; cdr3_length: 16; v_call: TRBV6-1; d_call: -; j_call: TRBJ1-1; cdr3_nt: TGTGCCACCTTCTACCTCAGGGGTAACTGGAACACTGAAGCTTTATTT; cdr3_aa: CATFYLRGNWNTEALF
clone_size: -; cdr3_length: 15; v_call: TRBV12-5; d_call: -; j_call: TRBJ1-5; cdr3_nt: TGTGCTAGGCCCGGACGATGTCGCGGCAATCAGCCCCAGCATTTT; cdr3_aa: CARPGRCRGNQPQHF